Following are 2 T cell receptor beta chains from one sample sequenced in a study of blood T cell repertoires in COVID-19 (TCRdb year 2020). Preparation of the library involved the immunoSEQ multiplex PCR assay. The table comes from immuneACCESS by way of TCRdb, which keeps in-frame sequences with V and J called. Part of the clones is missing from these tables; in studies checked, under half for an unresolved V gene and the rest for unknown reasons. For this sample the table gives about 160,000 clones, of which under 90% were detected only once. The top ten clonotypes cover around a sixth of the sample. Sequenced input: PBMCs or T cells enriched from blood (not recorded which). The receptors stem from a man aged 55 to 70 who had recovered from COVID-19.

This chain uses TRBV7-2 with TRBJ2-7; 11 bases are shared with TRBD2. J lost 3 bases, V lost 4 bases, and 11 bases had no gene match. The CDR3 contains 17 residues. Germline CDR1 SGHTA, CDR2 FQGNSA. The CDR3 nucleotides read TGTGCCAGCAGCTCAAATAGCGGGGGGGCAAAGGGCTACGAGCAGTACTTC. This translates into CASSSNSGGAKGYEQYF. The full variable domain, completed using reference TRBV7-2 and TRBJ2-7, is GAGVSQSPSNKVTEKGKDVELRCDPISGHTALYWYRQSLGQGLEFLIYFQGNSAPDKSGLPSDRFSAERTGGSVSTLTIQRTQQEDSAVYLCASSSNSGGAKGYEQYFGPGTRLTVT.

The chain uses TRBV29-1 and TRBJ2-3; 11 nucleotides line up with TRBD2. The CDR3 consists of 15 residues. The J segment lost 9 bases and the V segment lost 2 bases, leaving 10 bases of the junction unmatched. Germline values: CDR1 SQVTM, CDR2 ANQGSEA. In DNA, the CDR3 is TGCAGCGTTGAAAGATTAGCGGGAGGGGCAGGGACGCAGTATTTT. Its translation: CSVERLAGGAGTQYF.